The 19 T cell receptor beta chains listed next were all sequenced from one sample in a study of T cells after posttransplantation cyclophosphamide. Profiling relied on immunoSEQ multiplex PCR, and the TCRdb table lists in-frame clones only, not all of them. The record shows over 20,000 clones for this sample, with no singletons present. The specimen was PBMCs. These receptors came from a man in his fifties in good health, CMV-negative, and a related stem cell transplant donor.

This clone was seen a handful of times. V is TRBV28 and J is TRBJ1-6, with 7 nucleotides matching TRBD1. The V and J ends lost 2 bases and 7 bases, in that order; junction bases with no gene match: 2. Germline CDR1 is MDHEN and CDR2 is SYDVKM. The CDR3 length is 14 residues. The chain's CDR3 is CASSLRDRNSPLHF. The CDR3 DNA reads TGTGCCAGCAGTTTAAGGGACAGAAATTCACCCCTCCACTTT.

This clone appeared many times. The chain uses TRBV5-4 and TRBJ2-1; 10 bases align to TRBD2. This CDR3 has 15 residues. The J segment lost 2 bases and the V segment lost 3 bases, leaving 2 bases of the junction unmatched. Per the germline V gene, CDR1 is SGHNT and CDR2 is YYREEE (reference sequence). DNA for the CDR3: TGTGCCAGCAGCTCAAGCGGGGGGGCCTACAATGAGCAGTTCTTC. It is translated as CASSSSGGAYNEQFF.

This clone showed up many times. The chain uses TRBV15 and TRBJ2-1; 7 nucleotides align to TRBD1. With V trimmed by 4 bases and J by 0 bases, 12 bases remained unmatched. Germline CDR1 LNHNV, CDR2 YYDKDF (reference sequence). The CDR3 sequence is 18 residues long. The CDR3 is CATSTQYPTGSSYNEQFF. CDR3 coding DNA: TGTGCCACCAGCACCCAATACCCGACAGGGAGCTCCTACAATGAGCAGTTCTTC.

This clone showed up many times. The chain has TRBV7-9 and TRBJ2-5; D may be TRBD1 (6 bases). Germline V lookup: CDR1 SEHNR, CDR2 FQNEAQ (reference sequence). The CDR3 contains 13 residues. Trimming stripped 5 bases from V and 5 bases from J, with 12 bases between. CDR3: CASSPTGSETQYF. DNA of the CDR3: TGTGCCAGCAGCCCCACAGGGTCTGAGACCCAGTACTTC.

The sample holds many counts of this clone. The chain has TRBV18 and TRBJ1-2; 7 nucleotides align to TRBD1. The CDR3 loop spans 15 amino acids. V shed 5 bases, J shed 6 bases, and the junction held 12 bases outside the gene matches. CDR1 and CDR2 from the germline V gene are KGHSH and LQKENI. The CDR3 DNA is TGTGCCAGCTCAGCGCGACAGGGTCCCCGGGATGGCTACACCTTC. Its protein product is CASSARQGPRDGYTF.

This clone was observed many times. This chain joins TRBV5-3 and TRBJ1-2; 9 bases align to TRBD1. TRBV5-3 is filed as an ORF, its function uncertain. The CDR3 is 16 residues long. The V segment lost 2 bases and the J segment 8 bases; nucleotides outside the gene matches: 13. The CDR3 loop is CARSFHCRQGEYGYTF. CDR3 sequence (DNA): TGTGCCAGAAGCTTTCATTGCCGACAGGGGGAGTACGGCTACACCTTC.

This clone was found many times. The rearrangement joins TRBV19 to TRBJ1-6; the D gene is possibly TRBD1 (5 bases). Trimming removed 6 bases at V and 3 bases at J, with 15 bases between. CDR1 is LNHDA and CDR2 is SQIVND in the germline V gene (reference sequence). There are 16 residues in the CDR3. The chain's CDR3 is CASSEMEGYYNSPLHF. The CDR3 nucleotides read TGTGCCAGTAGCGAAATGGAGGGGTACTATAATTCACCCCTCCACTTT.

The sample holds many counts of this clone. The genes are TRBV30 and TRBJ2-7; the D gene is possibly TRBD2 (6 bases). The CDR3 length is 13 residues. Germline V CDR1 and CDR2: GTSNPN, SVGIG (reference sequence). V was shortened by 5 bases and J by 6 bases, with 17 bases between the two germline ends. The CDR3 is CAWYPRQGGEQYF. The CDR3 region has the DNA TGTGCCTGGTATCCTAGGCAGGGAGGCGAGCAGTACTTC.

This clone showed up many times. V gene TRBV4-2 combines with J gene TRBJ2-2; 7 positions agree with TRBD2. CDR1 is LGHNA, CDR2 YNFKEQ, per germline. This CDR3 spans 15 amino acids. V shed 2 bases and J 4 bases; nucleotides not matched to a gene: 4. In DNA form, the CDR3 reads TGTGCCAGCAGCCAATCGACTAGCCGCACCGGGGAGCTGTTTTTT. As protein: CASSQSTSRTGELFF.

This clone has at least ten counts. The rearrangement uses TRBV9 and TRBJ1-1, with D hard to call. The germline CDR1 and CDR2 sequences are SGDLS and YYNGEE. The CDR3 runs 14 residues. Trimming took 4 bases from V and 5 from J, leaving 15 bases between them. CDR3 sequence reads: CASSSGWSGTEAFF. CDR3 DNA: TGTGCCAGCAGCTCGGGGTGGTCGGGGACTGAAGCTTTCTTT.

The table lists this clone with many counts. The chain joins TRBV6-5 to TRBJ2-1; 10 bases match TRBD2. The ends lost 5 bases at V and 4 bases at J; junction bases unmatched: 2. Germline V gene sequence: CDR1 MNHEY, CDR2 SVGAGI. The CDR3 runs 14 residues. The CDR3 coding sequence is TGTGCCAGCAGTACTAGCGGGATATACAATGAGCAGTTCTTC. Protein product: CASSTSGIYNEQFF.

This clone came up many times. This sample includes further DNA sequences coding for the same CDR3. This CDR3 reads CASSPRGENNSPLHF. The CDR3, as DNA: TGTGCCAGCTCACCCCGTGGGGAGAATAATTCACCCCTCCACTTT. This rearrangement joins TRBV18 to TRBJ1-6, with D hard to call. CDR3 length equals 15 residues. Germline lookup yields CDR1 KGHSH and CDR2 LQKENI. Trimming stripped 3 bases from V and 5 bases from J, with 11 bases between.

This clone was picked up many times. The chain is built from TRBV27 and TRBJ2-7; 8 nucleotides line up with TRBD2. There are 13 residues in the CDR3. With V trimmed by 3 bases and J by 6 bases, 4 bases remained unmatched. The germline gives CDR1 MNHEY, CDR2 SMNVEV (reference sequence). The CDR3 region is CASSFRGLGEQYF. The DNA of the CDR3 is TGTGCCAGCAGTTTCAGGGGACTAGGCGAGCAGTACTTC.

The sample holds many counts of this clone. The junction shows a germline mismatch at one end, possibly a read error. This chain joins TRBV7-7 and TRBJ1-5; D gene uncertain. Germline V lookup: CDR1 SSHAT, CDR2 FNYEAQ (reference sequence). The CDR3 extends over 13 amino acids. The CDR3 DNA follows: TGTGCTAGCAGCAAATCGAATGGCCAGCCCCAGCATTTT. Encoded protein: CASSKSNGQPQHF.

This clone was counted ten times or more. The chain employs TRBV2 and TRBJ2-7; the match to TRBD2 covers 8 bases. CDR1 is SNHLY and CDR2 is FYNNEI in the germline V gene. J was trimmed by 5 bases and V by 7 bases; bases with no gene match: 10. The CDR3 sequence is 14 residues long. The CDR3, as DNA: TGTGCCAGCACACGTACGGGAGGGCCCCACGAGCAGTACTTC. Encoded protein: CASTRTGGPHEQYF.

Ten or more counts support this clone. V is TRBV10-1 and J is TRBJ2-1; 7 bases map to TRBD2. CDR3 size: 13 residues. Trimming took 7 bases from V and 10 from J; bases not matched to a gene: 10. Germline-derived CDR1 and CDR2 are WNHNN and SYGVQD (reference sequence). The CDR3 bases are TGCGCCAGCAAGCGGGAAATCCGAGGGGAGCAGTTCTTC. It specifies CASKREIRGEQFF.

This clone showed up many times. This sequence joins TRBV5-4 and TRBJ2-7, with 7 bases that match TRBD1. V lost 5 bases to trimming and J lost 0 bases; unmatched junction nucleotides: 11. This CDR3 has 16 amino acids. Germline assignment: CDR1 SGHNT and CDR2 YYREEE (reference sequence). The CDR3 is CASRGQSGPLSYEQYF. CDR3 coding DNA: TGTGCCAGCAGGGGACAGTCCGGTCCCCTCTCCTACGAGCAGTACTTC.

This clone was counted only a few times. For the CDR3, the DNA is TGCAGCGTCACCGGAGGGTATTATGGCTACACCTTC. Encoded protein: CSVTGGYYGYTF. The chain combines TRBV29-1 with TRBJ1-2; no clear D gene. Trimming left V 6 bases short and J 5 bases short, with 13 bases between. Germline lookup yields CDR1 SQVTM and CDR2 ANQGSEA. The CDR3 extends over 12 amino acids. Full variable domain (remainder filled in from reference TRBV29-1 and TRBJ1-2): SAVISQKPSRDICQRGTSLTIQCQVDSQVTMMFWYRQQPGQSLTLIATANQGSEATYESGFVIDKFPISRPNLTFSTLTVSNMSPEDSSIYLCSVTGGYYGYTFGSGTRLTVV.

This clone was seen many times. The V call is TRBV18, the J call TRBJ1-5, with D maybe TRBD1 (6 bases). The CDR3 runs to 15 residues. Germline V CDR1 and CDR2: KGHSH, LQKENI. V was shortened by 5 bases and J by 2 bases, with 13 bases between the two germline ends. In DNA form, the CDR3 reads TGTGCCAGCTCAGTGGAAGGGGGAGGCAATCAGCCCCAGCATTTT. This encodes CASSVEGGGNQPQHF.